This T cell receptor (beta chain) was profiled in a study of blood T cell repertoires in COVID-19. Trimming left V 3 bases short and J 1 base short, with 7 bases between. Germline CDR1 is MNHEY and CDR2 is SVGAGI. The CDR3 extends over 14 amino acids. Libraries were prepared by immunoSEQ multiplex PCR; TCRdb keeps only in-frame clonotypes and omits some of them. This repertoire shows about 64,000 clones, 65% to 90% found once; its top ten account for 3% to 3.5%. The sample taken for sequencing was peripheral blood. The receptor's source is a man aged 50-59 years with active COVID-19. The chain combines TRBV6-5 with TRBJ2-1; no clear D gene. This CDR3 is CASSYHKSYNEQFF. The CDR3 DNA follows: TGTGCCAGCAGTTATCACAAATCCTACAATGAGCAGTTCTTC.